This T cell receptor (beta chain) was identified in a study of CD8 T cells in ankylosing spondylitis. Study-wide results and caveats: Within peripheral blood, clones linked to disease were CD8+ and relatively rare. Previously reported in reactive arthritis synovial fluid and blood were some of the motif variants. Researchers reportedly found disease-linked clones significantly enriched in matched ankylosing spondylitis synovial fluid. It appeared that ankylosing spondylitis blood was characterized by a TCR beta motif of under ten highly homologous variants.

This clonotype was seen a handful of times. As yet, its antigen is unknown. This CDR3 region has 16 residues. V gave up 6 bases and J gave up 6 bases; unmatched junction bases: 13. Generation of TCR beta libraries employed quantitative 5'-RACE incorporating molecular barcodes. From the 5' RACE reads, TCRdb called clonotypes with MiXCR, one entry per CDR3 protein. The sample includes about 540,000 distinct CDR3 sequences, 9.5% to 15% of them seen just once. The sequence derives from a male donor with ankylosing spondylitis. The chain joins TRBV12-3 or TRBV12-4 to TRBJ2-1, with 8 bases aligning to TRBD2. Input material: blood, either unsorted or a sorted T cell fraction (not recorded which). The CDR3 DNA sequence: TGTGCCAGCAGCACCTCAGGGACTAGGGTGGGCAATGAGCAGTTCTTC. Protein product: CASSTSGTRVGNEQFF.